The 26 T cell receptor beta chains given below trace back to one sample, sequenced in a study of radiation and T cells in renal cell carcinoma. This table comes from immunoSEQ multiplex PCR, and its TCRdb copy is limited to in-frame clones, with some not included. The table includes about 150,000 clones, 80% to 90% detected once. Time point defined: blood 2 weeks post-SBRT. As to treatment: 15 Gy SBRT to primary tumor, nephrectomy 4 weeks later. Sequenced material: blood, taken from a patient whose treatment included radiotherapy and nephrectomy. These receptors were collected from a woman aged 50 to 60 with renal cell carcinoma.

This chain uses TRBV2 with TRBJ2-1; the match to TRBD1 covers 7 bases. The V gene's germline CDR1 is SNHLY and CDR2 FYNNEI. The J segment lost 8 bases and the V segment lost 7 bases, leaving 11 bases of the junction unmatched. The CDR3 has 14 amino acids. The DNA for the CDR3 is TGTGCCAGCATTAATATCAGGGGGAGCGATGAGCAGTTCTTC. Translating gives CASINIRGSDEQFF. The entire variable domain, with the rest obtained from reference TRBV2 and TRBJ2-1, is as follows: EPEVTQTPSHQVTQMGQEVILRCVPISNHLYFYWYRQILGQKVEFLVSFYNNEISEKSEIFDDQFSVERPDGSNFTLKIRSTKLEDSAMYFCASINIRGSDEQFFGPGTRLTVL.

The rearrangement joins TRBV4-3 to TRBJ1-5; 8 bases align to TRBD1. After removal of 10 bases from V and 3 bases from J, the junction contained 23 bases not matched to a gene. Germline V gene data show CDR1 as LGHNA and CDR2 as YSLEER. The CDR3 covers 19 residues. DNA of the CDR3: TGCGCCACATTGCATATACGGGACGGGACAGGAACTTCCAATCAGCCCCAGCATTTT. It specifies CATLHIRDGTGTSNQPQHF.

The chain combines TRBV29-1 with TRBJ2-7; possibly TRBD1 for D (5 bases). CDR3 length: 12 residues. V was shortened by 4 bases and J by 3 bases, with 10 bases between the two germline ends. From germline, CDR1 is SQVTM and CDR2 ANQGSEA. The CDR3 loop reads CSVVGAGYEQYF. In nucleotides, the CDR3 is TGCAGCGTTGTAGGGGCCGGCTACGAGCAGTACTTC.

The chain couples TRBV2 to TRBJ2-1, with 16 bases matching TRBD2. The V gene end was trimmed by 3 bases and the J gene end by 9 bases; junction bases not matched to a gene: 5. The germline V gene has CDR1 SNHLY and CDR2 FYNNEI. The length of the CDR3 is 16 residues. The CDR3 region has the DNA TGTGCCAGCAGTGAGGGACTAGCGGGGGGGATTGGTGAGCAGTTCTTC. This gives the protein CASSEGLAGGIGEQFF.

The chain joins TRBV5-8 to TRBJ2-2; TRBD2 aligns across 8 bases. The V and J ends lost 0 bases and 4 bases, in that order; junction bases with no gene match: 14. Germline CDR1 and CDR2: SGHTS and YDEGEE. This CDR3 contains 19 residues. CDR3 in amino acids: CASSLGGAAGALGTGELFF. The CDR3 DNA is TGTGCCAGCAGCTTGGGAGGTGCAGCGGGGGCCTTGGGCACCGGGGAGCTGTTTTTT.

The J gene is TRBJ2-7, the V gene TRBV7-3; D may correspond to TRBD1 or TRBD2 (5 bases each). There are 16 residues in the CDR3. Per the germline V gene, CDR1 is SGHTA and CDR2 is FQGTGA. V was trimmed by 5 bases and J by 5 bases, leaving 22 bases between them. The CDR3 DNA sequence: TGTGCCAGCAGCCCCTCGGTCATTGGACGGGGCAACGAGCAGTACTTC. Translation gives CASSPSVIGRGNEQYF.

J is TRBJ1-6 and V is TRBV5-5; TRBD1 might be the D (5 bases). Germline values: CDR1 SGHKS, CDR2 YYEKEE (reference sequence). V was trimmed by 0 bases and J by 9 bases, leaving 13 bases between them. The CDR3 consists of 15 residues. The CDR3, as DNA: TGTGCCAGCAGCTTGGGGTTAGGGGAGAGTTCACCCCTCCACTTT. Its protein product is CASSLGLGESSPLHF. Based on the CDR3 plus reference TRBV5-5 and TRBJ1-6, the full variable domain is DAGVTQSPTHLIKTRGQQVTLRCSPISGHKSVSWYQQVLGQGPQFIFQYYEKEERGRGNFPDRFSARQFPNYSSELNVNALLLGDSALYLCASSLGLGESSPLHFGNGTRLTVT.

V gene TRBV28 combines with J gene TRBJ2-2; 12 bases line up with TRBD2. The germline V gene has CDR1 MDHEN and CDR2 SYDVKM. Trimming cost V 3 bases and J 0 bases; bases outside gene matches: 17. This CDR3 spans 22 amino acids. The CDR3 reads CASSFGFKWTSGETANTGELFF. The CDR3, as DNA: TGTGCCAGCAGTTTCGGATTTAAGTGGACTAGCGGGGAGACAGCGAACACCGGGGAGCTGTTTTTT. Filled out from reference TRBV28 and TRBJ2-2, the complete variable domain reads DVKVTQSSRYLVKRTGEKVFLECVQDMDHENMFWYRQDPGLGLRLIYFSYDVKMKEKGDIPEGYSVSREKKERFSLILESASTNQTSMYLCASSFGFKWTSGETANTGELFFGEGSRLTVL.

The V gene is TRBV5-1, the J gene TRBJ2-7, with D perhaps assigned TRBD1 or TRBD2 (5 bases each). The germline CDR1 and CDR2 sequences are SGHRS and YFSETQ. The CDR3 is made up of 15 amino acids. The ends were cut back, 2 bases at V and 3 bases at J, with 15 bases in the middle. CDR3 region: CASSFQGGRDYEQYF. The CDR3 DNA follows: TGCGCCAGCAGCTTCCAGGGCGGGCGCGACTACGAGCAGTACTTC.

The CDR3: CASSSVGGQGGGNTIYF. CDR3 bases: TGCGCCAGCAGCTCAGTTGGAGGACAGGGAGGCGGAAACACCATATATTTT. The chain links TRBV4-1 to TRBJ1-3; 8 bases are a match to TRBD1. The CDR3 has 17 amino acids. The germline CDR1 and CDR2 sequences are MGHRA and YSYEKL. With 5 bases clipped from V and 4 bases from J, the junction kept 13 bases outside the gene matches.

The rearrangement uses TRBV9 and TRBJ2-3, with D possibly TRBD2 on 7 matching bases. Looked up from germline, CDR1 is SGDLS and CDR2 is YYNGEE. The length of the CDR3 is 17 residues. V lost 5 bases to trimming and J lost 4 bases, with 23 bases between them. CDR3 in DNA: TGTGCCAGCAGTGCAACCCTGGGGGGGGGCTTTTCAGATACGCAGTATTTT. Amino acid sequence: CASSATLGGGFSDTQYF. Drawing the rest from reference TRBV9 and TRBJ2-3, the complete variable domain is DSGVTQTPKHLITATGQRVTLRCSPRSGDLSVYWYQQSLDQGLQFLIQYYNGEERAKGNILERFSAQQFPDLHSELNLSSLELGDSALYFCASSATLGGGFSDTQYFGPGTRLTVL.

This chain connects TRBV7-2 to TRBJ2-7; 9 positions match TRBD2. The CDR3 spans 14 residues. The germline V gene encodes CDR1 SGHTA and CDR2 FQGNSA. The ends lost 1 base at V and 6 bases at J; junction bases unmatched: 4. The DNA for the CDR3 is TGTGCCAGCAGCTTAGTAGCGGGGGTAGGCGAGCAGTACTTC. Translated: CASSLVAGVGEQYF.

The chain links TRBV29-1 to TRBJ1-2; perhaps TRBD1 as D (6 bases). V lost 5 bases and J 4 bases, leaving 20 bases between the germline ends. The CDR3 contains 15 residues. Looked up from germline, CDR1 is SQVTM and CDR2 is ANQGSEA. The CDR3 DNA sequence: TGCAGCGTTCGGGAGGGCAGGGGCGCAGCCTATGGCTACACCTTC. It encodes CSVREGRGAAYGYTF.

The chain couples TRBV5-1 to TRBJ2-6, with D unclear. CDR1 is SGHRS and CDR2 is YFSETQ in the germline V gene. This CDR3 has 16 residues. Trimming took off 1 base at V and 0 bases at J, with 8 bases between the two ends. CDR3: CASSLQRNSGANVLTF. CDR3 nucleotide sequence: TGCGCCAGCAGCTTGCAACGGAACTCTGGGGCCAACGTCCTGACTTTC.

The chain joins TRBV5-1 to TRBJ1-2; D possibly corresponds to TRBD1 (5 bases). V lost 3 bases to trimming and J lost 8 bases, with 17 bases between them. This CDR3 region has 14 residues. CDR1 and CDR2 (germline): SGHRS, YFSETQ. The CDR3 DNA sequence: TGCGCCAGCAGCTATCTGGGGCAGGGAGGCGGCTACACCTTC. Amino acids: CASSYLGQGGGYTF.

This clone appeared a single time. The chain combines TRBV7-2 with TRBJ1-5; tentatively, D is TRBD1 (6 bases). Germline V CDR1 and CDR2: SGHTA, FQGNSA. The length of the CDR3 is 15 residues. The V gene lost 5 bases and the J gene lost 7 bases, with 18 bases spanning the gap. The CDR3 protein is CASSRERGRGQPQHF. CDR3 DNA: TGTGCCAGCAGCCGAGAGAGGGGGAGAGGACAGCCCCAGCATTTT. Full variable domain (remainder filled in from reference TRBV7-2 and TRBJ1-5): GAGVSQSPSNKVTEKGKDVELRCDPISGHTALYWYRQSLGQGLEFLIYFQGNSAPDKSGLPSDRFSAERTGGSVSTLTIQRTQQEDSAVYLCASSRERGRGQPQHFGDGTRLSIL.

This rearrangement joins TRBV19 to TRBJ1-1; no definite D call. The CDR3 covers 15 residues. Per the germline V gene, CDR1 is LNHDA and CDR2 is SQIVND (reference sequence). V lost 7 bases, J lost 0 bases, and 15 bases lay in between. The CDR3 DNA reads as TGTGCCAGTATCCGGGAGGTGTCGGTGAACACTGAAGCTTTCTTT. Its protein product is CASIREVSVNTEAFF. The whole variable domain, filled in from reference TRBV19 and TRBJ1-1, reads DGGITQSPKYLFRKEGQNVTLSCEQNLNHDAMYWYRQDPGQGLRLIYYSQIVNDFQKGDIAEGYSVSREKKESFPLTVTSAQKNPTAFYLCASIREVSVNTEAFFGQGTRLTVV.

The chain is built from TRBV4-1 and TRBJ1-2; possibly TRBD1 for D (5 bases). V lost 0 bases to trimming and J lost 2 bases, with 10 bases between them. CDR1 is MGHRA, CDR2 YSYEKL, per germline. CDR3 length: 15 amino acids. DNA of the CDR3: TGCGCCAGCAGCCAAGAGTTGGGGCAGAACTATGGCTACACCTTC. It is translated as CASSQELGQNYGYTF.

Only one count was recorded for this clone. This chain uses TRBV7-9 with TRBJ1-3; D remains ambiguous. V gave up 3 bases and J gave up 1 base, with 16 bases separating them. Germline assignment: CDR1 SEHNR and CDR2 FQNEAQ (reference sequence). The length of the CDR3 is 17 residues. Here the CDR3 reads CASSFSNWTGSGNTIYF. For the CDR3, the DNA is TGTGCCAGCAGCTTTTCGAACTGGACGGGATCTGGAAACACCATATATTTT.

The chain links TRBV6-1 to TRBJ1-5, with a possible D match to TRBD1 (6 bases). Germline V gives CDR1 MNHNS, CDR2 SASEGT. V lost 0 bases and J 7 bases, leaving 10 bases between the germline ends. There are 14 residues in the CDR3. The CDR3 sequence is CASSEAWTAQPQHF. The DNA of the CDR3 is TGTGCCAGCAGTGAAGCGTGGACAGCCCAGCCCCAGCATTTT.

J is TRBJ1-2 and V is TRBV7-8; D may be TRBD1 (5 bases). The CDR3 has 15 residues. Germline CDR1 is SGHVS and CDR2 is FQNEAQ. Deletions cut 4 bases from V and 0 bases from J, with 12 bases between. CDR3 loop: CASSSTDSANYGYTF. CDR3 bases: TGTGCCAGCAGCTCGACTGACAGTGCTAACTATGGCTACACCTTC.

The rearrangement uses TRBV2 and TRBJ1-5, with D unresolved. V was cut by 1 base and J by 3 bases, with 7 bases left in between. The CDR3 has 14 residues. Germline values: CDR1 SNHLY, CDR2 FYNNEI. The CDR3 region has the DNA TGTGCCAGCAGTGAAGGGTTAAACAATCAGCCCCAGCATTTT. This gives the protein CASSEGLNNQPQHF.

The CDR3 loop reads CASSTGTPYNSPLHF. CDR3 DNA: TGTGCCAGTAGTACAGGGACACCGTATAATTCACCCCTCCACTTT. This rearrangement joins TRBV19 to TRBJ1-6; perhaps TRBD1 as D (6 bases). The CDR3 contains 15 residues. Trimming took off 4 bases at V and 4 bases at J, with 11 bases between the two ends. Germline CDR1 reads LNHDA; CDR2 reads SQIVND (reference sequence).

This chain joins TRBV5-1 and TRBJ2-5, with D unclear. Trimming removed 0 bases from V and 3 bases from J, with 12 bases in between. This CDR3 comprises 15 residues. Germline lookup yields CDR1 SGHRS and CDR2 YFSETQ. The CDR3 coding sequence is TGCGCCAGCAGCTTGGTCATGGGTAGGAAAGAGACCCAGTACTTC. Protein: CASSLVMGRKETQYF.

This clone was found once. This sequence joins TRBV6-5 and TRBJ2-1, with D maybe TRBD2 (7 bases). CDR3 size: 15 residues. Looked up from germline, CDR1 is MNHEY and CDR2 is SVGAGI. V was clipped by 7 bases and J by 4 bases, with 17 bases between them. The CDR3 protein is CASTRTGGRYNEQFF. CDR3 DNA sequence: TGTGCCAGCACTCGAACGGGGGGCAGGTACAATGAGCAGTTCTTC.

The J gene is TRBJ2-7, the V gene TRBV7-9, with 10 bases that match TRBD2. Germline assignment: CDR1 SEHNR and CDR2 FQNEAQ (reference sequence). The CDR3 sequence is 14 residues long. The ends lost 4 bases at V and 2 bases at J; junction bases unmatched: 2. The CDR3 DNA reads TGTGCCAGCAGCTCTAGCGGGGGTACCTACGAGCAGTACTTC. It translates to CASSSSGGTYEQYF.